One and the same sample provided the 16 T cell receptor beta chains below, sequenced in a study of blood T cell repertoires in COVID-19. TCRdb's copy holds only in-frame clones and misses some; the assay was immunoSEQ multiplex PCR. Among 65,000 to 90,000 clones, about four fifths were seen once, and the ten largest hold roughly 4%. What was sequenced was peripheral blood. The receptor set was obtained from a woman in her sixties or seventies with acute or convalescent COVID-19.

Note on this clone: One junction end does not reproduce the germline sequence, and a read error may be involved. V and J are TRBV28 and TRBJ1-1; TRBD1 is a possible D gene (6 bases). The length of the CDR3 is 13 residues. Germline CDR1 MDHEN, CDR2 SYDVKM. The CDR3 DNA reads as TGTGCAAGCATGGACAGCTTGAACACTGAAGCTTTCTTT. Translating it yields CASMDSLNTEAFF.

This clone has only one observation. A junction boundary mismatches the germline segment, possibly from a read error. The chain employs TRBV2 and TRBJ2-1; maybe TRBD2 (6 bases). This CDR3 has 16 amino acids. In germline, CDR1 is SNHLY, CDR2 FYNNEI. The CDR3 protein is CASSRDSVSSYDEQFF. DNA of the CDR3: TGTGCCAGCAGTCGGGACTCCGTGAGCTCCTACGATGAGCAGTTCTTC.

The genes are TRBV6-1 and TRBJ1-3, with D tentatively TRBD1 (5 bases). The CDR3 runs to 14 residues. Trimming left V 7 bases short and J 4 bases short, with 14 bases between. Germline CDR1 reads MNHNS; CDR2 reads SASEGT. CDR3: CASIGGGTGNTIYF. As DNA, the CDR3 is TGTGCCAGCATTGGGGGGGGAACGGGAAACACCATATATTTT.

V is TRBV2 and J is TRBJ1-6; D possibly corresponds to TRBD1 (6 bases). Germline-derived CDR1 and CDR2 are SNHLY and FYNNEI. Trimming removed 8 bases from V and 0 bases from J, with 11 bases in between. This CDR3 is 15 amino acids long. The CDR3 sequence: CASGQPSSYNSPLHF. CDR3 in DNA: TGTGCCAGCGGACAGCCCAGCTCCTATAATTCACCCCTCCACTTT.

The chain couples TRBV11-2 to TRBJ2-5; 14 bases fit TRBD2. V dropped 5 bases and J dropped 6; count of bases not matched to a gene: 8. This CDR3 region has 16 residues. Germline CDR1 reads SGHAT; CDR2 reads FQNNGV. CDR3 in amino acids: CASSPGLAGALKTQYF. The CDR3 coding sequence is TGTGCCAGCAGCCCGGGACTAGCGGGGGCTTTAAAGACCCAGTACTTC.

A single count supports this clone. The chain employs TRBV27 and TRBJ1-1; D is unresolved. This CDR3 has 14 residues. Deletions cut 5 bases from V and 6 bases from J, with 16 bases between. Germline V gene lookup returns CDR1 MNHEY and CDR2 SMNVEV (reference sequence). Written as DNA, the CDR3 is TGTGCCAGCAGTCCGCCCCGCAATGGAGCTGAAGCTTTCTTT. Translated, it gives CASSPPRNGAEAFF.

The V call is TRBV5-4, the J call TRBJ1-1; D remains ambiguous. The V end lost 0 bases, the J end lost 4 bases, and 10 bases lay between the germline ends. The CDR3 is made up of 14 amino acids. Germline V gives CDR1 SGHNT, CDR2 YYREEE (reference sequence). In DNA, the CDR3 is TGTGCCAGCAGCTTGGTTCCTAAGAGCACTGAAGCTTTCTTT. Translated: CASSLVPKSTEAFF.

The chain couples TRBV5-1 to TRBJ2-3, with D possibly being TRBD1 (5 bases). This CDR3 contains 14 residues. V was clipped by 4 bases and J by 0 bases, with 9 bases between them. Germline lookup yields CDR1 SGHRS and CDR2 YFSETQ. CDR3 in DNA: TGCGCCAGCAGCCCACAGGTTAGCACAGATACGCAGTATTTT. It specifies CASSPQVSTDTQYF.

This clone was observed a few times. The CDR3, as DNA: TGTGCCAGCAGCCCAGTAGAGGGGAACACCGGGGAGCTGTTTTTT. Its protein is CASSPVEGNTGELFF. V gene TRBV28 combines with J gene TRBJ2-2; D is perhaps TRBD2 (5 bases). The CDR3 loop spans 15 amino acids. Germline-derived CDR1 and CDR2 are MDHEN and SYDVKM. The V gene lost 6 bases and the J gene lost 1 base, with 12 bases spanning the gap. The full variable domain, its missing parts supplied by reference TRBV28 and TRBJ2-2, is DVKVTQSSRYLVKRTGEKVFLECVQDMDHENMFWYRQDPGLGLRLIYFSYDVKMKEKGDIPEGYSVSREKKERFSLILESASTNQTSMYLCASSPVEGNTGELFFGEGSRLTVL.

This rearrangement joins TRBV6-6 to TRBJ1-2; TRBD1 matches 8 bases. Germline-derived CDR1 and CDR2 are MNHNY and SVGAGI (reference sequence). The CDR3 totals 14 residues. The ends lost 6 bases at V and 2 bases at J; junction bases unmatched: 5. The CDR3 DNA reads TGTGCCAGCAGACTACAGGGGGGGAACTATGGCTACACCTTC. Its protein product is CASRLQGGNYGYTF.

The CDR3 bases are TGTGCCAGCAGCTTAGCGCGAGATGAGCAGTTCTTC. It specifies CASSLARDEQFF. This chain joins TRBV11-1 and TRBJ2-1; D remains ambiguous. The V end was cut by 0 bases, the J end by 8 bases, with 5 bases between. Germline V gene lookup returns CDR1 SGHAT and CDR2 FQDESV (reference sequence). This CDR3 has 12 residues.

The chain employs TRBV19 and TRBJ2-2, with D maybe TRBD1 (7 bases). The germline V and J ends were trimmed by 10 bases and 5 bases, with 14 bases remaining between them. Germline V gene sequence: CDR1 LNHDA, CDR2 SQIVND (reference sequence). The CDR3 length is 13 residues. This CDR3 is CATGGTWTGELFF. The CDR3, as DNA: TGTGCCACAGGGGGGACTTGGACCGGGGAGCTGTTTTTT.

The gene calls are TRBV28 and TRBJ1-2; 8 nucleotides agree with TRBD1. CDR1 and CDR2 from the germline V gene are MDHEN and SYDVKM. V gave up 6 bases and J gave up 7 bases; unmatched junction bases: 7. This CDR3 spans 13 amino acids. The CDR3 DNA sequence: TGTGCCAGCAGGGTTAGACAGGGGCTTGGCTACACCTTC. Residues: CASRVRQGLGYTF.

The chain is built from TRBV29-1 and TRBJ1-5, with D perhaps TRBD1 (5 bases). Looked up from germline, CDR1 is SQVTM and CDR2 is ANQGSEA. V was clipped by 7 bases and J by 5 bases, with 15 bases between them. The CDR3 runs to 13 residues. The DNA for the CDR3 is TGCAGCGCCGCGGGCCGGGGGGATCAGCCCCAGCATTTT. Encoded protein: CSAAGRGDQPQHF.

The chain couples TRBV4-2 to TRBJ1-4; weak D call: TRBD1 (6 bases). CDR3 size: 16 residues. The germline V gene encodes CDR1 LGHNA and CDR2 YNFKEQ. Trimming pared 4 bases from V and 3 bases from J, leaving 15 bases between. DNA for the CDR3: TGTGCCAGCAGCCCAGGGGTAGGTGCTTCTAATGAAAAACTGTTTTTT. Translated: CASSPGVGASNEKLFF.

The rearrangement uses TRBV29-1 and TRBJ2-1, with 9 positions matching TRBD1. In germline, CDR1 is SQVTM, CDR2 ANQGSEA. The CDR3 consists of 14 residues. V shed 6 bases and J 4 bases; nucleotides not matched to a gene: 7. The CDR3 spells CSVEPGTGYNEQFF. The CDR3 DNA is TGCAGCGTCGAGCCCGGGACAGGGTACAATGAGCAGTTCTTC.